Sequencing of this T cell receptor beta chain was carried out in a study of tumor-infiltrating lymphocytes in primary liver carcinoma. Study results and caveats: Tumor region pairs showed greater overlap than either tumor-adjacent or tumor-blood pairs did.

It was from roughly 20-30 mg of unsorted bulk tissue that RNA and DNA were co-extracted. Chronic HBV infection was present in the patients, who were treatment-naive. The template, around 540 ng total RNA, yielded TCR beta cDNA made with a constant-region primer. Library construction for TCR beta comprised three nested multiplex PCR rounds performed with slightly modified ARM-PCR. Primers for the first two PCR rounds were TRBV1-TRBV30 forward primers and a C-beta reverse primer (roughly 9 cycles per round). TCRdb reprocessed the multiplex PCR reads via MiXCR and lists one record per CDR3 protein. The top ten clones hold more than 35% of a sample with tens of thousands of distinct CDR3 sequences, approximately 71% of them seen once. In the case of this clonotype: The antigen remains undetermined. A read error may produce the germline difference seen at one junction end.

Germline CDR1 and CDR2: SGHNT and YENEEA. The CDR3 spans 15 residues. The sequence was obtained from a middle-aged man with primary liver carcinoma and hepatitis B virus infection. The sequencing input was tumor-adjacent normal liver tissue. The chain employs TRBV11-3 and TRBJ1-5; possibly TRBD1 for D (5 bases). The CDR3 DNA is TGTGCCAACAGCTTAGATCTGGGGGTGGCTAAGCCCCAGCACTTT. It yields the protein CANSLDLGVAKPQHF.